This paragraph reports one T cell receptor (beta chain). These data belong to a study of shared clonotypes between healthy human individuals. CDR1 and CDR2 (germline): MNHEY, SMNVEV (reference sequence). J was trimmed by 2 bases and V by 2 bases; bases with no gene match: 11. The CDR3 contains 17 residues. It was 150 to 200 ng DNA, some 30,000 T cell genomes, that sorted-subset replicate PCRs used. The data were produced by immunoSEQ multiplex PCR, yet TCRdb's version contains in-frame clones alone and is incomplete. The sample includes roughly 550,000 clones, 95% to 96% of them seen just once. In the naive CD8 group, cells lacked CD45RO and were positively selected for CCR7, so terminally differentiated effector memory CD45RA+ cells were left out. Among the donors, all were Caucasian adults who lived in Nashville, Tennessee.

The sample comprised naive CD8+ T cells sorted from blood. This receptor was obtained from a woman in her twenties or thirties in good health. V and J are TRBV27 and TRBJ2-5; TRBD1 matches 7 bases. CDR3 loop: CASSLGNPNRGQETQYF. Here the CDR3 DNA reads TGTGCCAGCAGTTTAGGCAACCCCAACAGGGGTCAAGAGACCCAGTACTTC.